A selection of T cell receptor beta chains follows, all from one sample in a study of control samples from healthy donors and cancer patients. Method: immunoSEQ multiplex PCR; TCRdb's copy keeps in-frame clones and lacks some. The sample consists of 65,000 to 80,000 clones, roughly nine tenths of them appearing once. Input material: PBMCs. Source of these receptors: a woman between 50 and 59 years old with colorectal cancer. The CDR3 runs from the conserved cysteine through the conserved F or W. Fields, in order: D gene, J gene, V gene, clone size, CDR3 DNA, CDR3 protein. A D gene is named only where the DNA matches it firmly. Expanded clones are given a class, and other clones once, few, many or no size at all.

NA TRBJ2-3 TRBV6-2/TRBV6-3 NA TGTGCCAGCAGTTACTCGGGCGGGAGCACAGATACGCAGTATTTT CASSYSGGSTDTQYF
NA TRBJ2-1 TRBV9 NA TGTGCCAGCAGCGTAGTCCCGGGACCCCTAGTCTTC CASSVVPGPLVF
NA TRBJ2-4 TRBV7-2 NA TGTGCCAGCAGCTTAAGTCTTCTGGTAGACATTCAGTACTTC CASSLSLLVDIQYF
NA TRBJ1-2 TRBV3-1/TRBV3-2 NA TGTGCCAGCAGCCAAGGAGGAGAAGCGCCCACCTTC CASSQGGEAPTF
NA TRBJ1-6 TRBV2 NA TGTGCCAGCAGGACTGAAACTAATTCACCCCTCCACTTT CASRTETNSPLHF
NA TRBJ2-1 TRBV3-1/TRBV3-2 NA TGTGCCAGCAGCCAAGAGCAACAGTTTAAGCAGTTCTTC CASSQEQQFKQFF
NA TRBJ1-4 TRBV19 NA TGTGCCAGTAGCGACTGGGCAACTAATGAAAAACTGTTTTTT CASSDWATNEKLFF
NA TRBJ1-2 TRBV7-3 NA TGTGCCAGCAGCTTATCAGGTGGATCCAGGGGCGAAGGCTACACCTTC CASSLSGGSRGEGYTF
NA TRBJ1-6 TRBV5-1 NA TGCGCCAGCAGCTTGGAGGGGCCGGGACGGACGAATTCACCCCTCCACTTT CASSLEGPGRTNSPLHF
TRBD1 TRBJ1-5 TRBV5-6 NA TGTGCCAGCAGCTTCGGGACAGCCAATCAGCCCCAGCATTTT CASSFGTANQPQHF
NA TRBJ1-4 TRBV28 NA TGTGCCAGCGACTCAGGAGGTGCAACTAATGAAAAACTGTTTTTT CASDSGGATNEKLFF
TRBD1 TRBJ1-1 TRBV5-1 NA TGCGCCAGCAGCTTGGGGACAGGGCGTGGGACTGAAGCTTTCTTT CASSLGTGRGTEAFF
NA TRBJ1-3 TRBV6-5 NA TGTGCCAGCAGCCCCGACAGAAGAAGAGGAAACACCATATATTTT CASSPDRRRGNTIYF
NA TRBJ1-5 TRBV5-6 NA TGTGCCAGCAGCTTGGGCAGGGTCAATCAGCCCCAGCATTTT CASSLGRVNQPQHF
NA TRBJ1-4 TRBV4-3 NA TGCGCCAGCAGCCGAGAAAAACTGTTTTTT CASSREKLFF
NA TRBJ1-1 TRBV29-1 NA TGCAGCGACGGACGGGTAGCTGAAGCTTTCTTT CSDGRVAEAFF
NA TRBJ2-6 TRBV5-6 NA TGTGCCAGCAGCGCTCGCCAGGGGAGAGGGGCCAACGTCCTGACTTTC CASSARQGRGANVLTF
NA TRBJ1-2 TRBV12-3/TRBV12-4 NA TGTGCCAGCAGTTTATCAGGGGTTGGCGGCTACACCTTC CASSLSGVGGYTF
NA TRBJ1-6 TRBV7-2 NA TGTGCCAGCAGCTTGGCCAGGGGAGTAGGATCACCCCTCCACTTT CASSLARGVGSPLHF
NA TRBJ2-5 TRBV5-1 NA TGCGCCAGCAGCTTTAGACAGCTCCAAGAGACCCAGTACTTC CASSFRQLQETQYF
NA TRBJ2-5 TRBV6-2/TRBV6-3 NA TGTGCCAGCAGTCCCTGGGGGGCCCAGTACTTC CASSPWGAQYF
NA TRBJ1-5 TRBV2 NA TGTGCCAGCAGTGACAGATATAGCAATCAGCCCCAGCATTTT CASSDRYSNQPQHF
NA TRBJ2-3 TRBV11-1 NA TGTGCCAGCAGTTATGACTCGTTCACAGATACGCAGTATTTT CASSYDSFTDTQYF
TRBD2 TRBJ2-5 TRBV14 NA TGTGCCAGCAGCCAAGGGGTGCTAGCGGGGCGAGAGACCCAGTACTTC CASSQGVLAGRETQYF
TRBD1 TRBJ2-1 TRBV30 NA TGTGCCTTGGCCAGAGACCGGGACAGGGGGTACAATGAGCAGTTCTTC CALARDRDRGYNEQFF
TRBD1 TRBJ1-1 TRBV6-2/TRBV6-3 NA TGTGCCAGCAGCCCGGGGACAGAGGGGAACACTGAAGCTTTCTTT CASSPGTEGNTEAFF
NA TRBJ1-2 TRBV6-5 NA TGTGCCAGCCGCCGGGACGGCGCAGTTGGCTATGGCTACACCTTC CASRRDGAVGYGYTF
NA TRBJ1-4 TRBV7-2 NA TGTGCCAGCAGCCCTGGGGGGGCGAATGAAAAACTGTTTTTT CASSPGGANEKLFF
NA TRBJ1-6 TRBV28 NA TGTGCCAGCAGCCAATATAATTCACCCCTCCACTTT CASSQYNSPLHF
TRBD1 TRBJ2-5 TRBV3-1/TRBV3-2 NA TGTGCCAGCAGCCAAAACACGGGACAGGGGAGGGAGACCCAGTACTTC CASSQNTGQGRETQYF
TRBD1 TRBJ1-5 TRBV19 NA TGTGCCAGTAGTCCGATAGGGGACAGTAATAGCAATCAGCCCCAGCATTTT CASSPIGDSNSNQPQHF
TRBD1 TRBJ1-1 TRBV19 NA TGTGCCAGTAGTATGGGGACAGGGGGCTTGGCTGAAGCTTTCTTT CASSMGTGGLAEAFF
NA TRBJ2-5 TRBV18 NA TGTGCCAGCTCACCAACCCGGGCCGAGACCCAGTACTTC CASSPTRAETQYF
NA TRBJ2-3 TRBV9 NA TGTGCCAGCAGCGTATCAGTAGGTCAGCCCCCGTATTTT CASSVSVGQPPYF
NA TRBJ2-2 TRBV5-1 NA TGCGCCAGCAGGTCGGACGGGTTTTCCGGGGAGCTGTTTTTT CASRSDGFSGELFF
TRBD2 TRBJ2-3 TRBV7-2 NA TGTGCCAGCACCTTGAGACTAGCGCATAGCACAGATACGCAGTATTTT CASTLRLAHSTDTQYF
NA TRBJ1-5 TRBV28 NA TGTGCCAGCAGTGCGAGGCGGGTGGGGGCAGGTCAGCCCCAGCATTTT CASSARRVGAGQPQHF
TRBD1 TRBJ1-4 TRBV3-1/TRBV3-2 NA TGTGCCAGCAGCCAAGAGGGGACAGCGAATAAAAAACTGTTTTTT CASSQEGTANKKLFF
NA TRBJ2-4 TRBV7-2 NA TGTGCCAGCAGCTTCGAGGGGTCGAGCATTCAGTACTTC CASSFEGSSIQYF
NA TRBJ1-5 TRBV4-3 NA TGCGCCAGCAGCCCCGGAGTCGGTAGCAATCAGCCCCAGCATTTT CASSPGVGSNQPQHF
NA TRBJ1-3 TRBV19 NA TGTGCCAGTAGACAGGGATTTGGAAACACCATATATTTT CASRQGFGNTIYF
TRBD1 TRBJ1-2 TRBV4-1 NA TGCGCCAGCAGCCCCAGACAGGGAGACTATGGCTACACCTTC CASSPRQGDYGYTF
TRBD2 TRBJ2-1 TRBV7-3 NA TGTGCCAGCAGCCCGAGACTAGCGGGGGGGCTTAGGAATGAGCAGTTCTTC CASSPRLAGGLRNEQFF
TRBD2 TRBJ2-4 TRBV9 NA TGTGCCAGCAGCCTCACTGGGAGGGGCGAGAACATTCAGTACTTC CASSLTGRGENIQYF
TRBD2 TRBJ2-4 TRBV5-6 NA TGTGCCAGCAGCACCGGCGGGGGCATTCAGTACTTC CASSTGGGIQYF
TRBD1 TRBJ1-5 TRBV19 NA TGTGCCAGTAGTATAGGCTGGCAGGGGGTGGTTGAGCCCCAGCATTTT CASSIGWQGVVEPQHF
NA TRBJ1-4 TRBV18 NA TGTGCCAGCTCACCCACAGGAGGGGATAATGAAAAACTGTTTTTT CASSPTGGDNEKLFF
TRBD1 TRBJ1-4 TRBV7-9 NA TGTGCCAGCAGCCAAGGACAGGGTAATGAAAAACTGTTTTTT CASSQGQGNEKLFF
NA TRBJ2-2 TRBV19 NA TGTGCCAGTAGTATGGGGCAGAGCGGGGAGCTGTTTTTT CASSMGQSGELFF
NA TRBJ1-5 TRBV19 NA TGTGCCAGTAGTGATATCGGTGGCAATCAGCCCCAGCATTTT CASSDIGGNQPQHF
NA TRBJ1-3 TRBV5-6 NA TGTGCCAGCAGCACCACAGGGATCGGAAACACCATATATTTT CASSTTGIGNTIYF
TRBD1 TRBJ1-2 TRBV19 NA TGTGCCAGTAGTATAACGGGACAGGGGACCCCTGATGGCTACACCTTC CASSITGQGTPDGYTF
NA TRBJ1-2 TRBV5-6 NA TGTGCCAGCAGCTTGGACGGGGTCACCTATGGCTACACCTTC CASSLDGVTYGYTF
NA TRBJ1-5 TRBV10-2 NA TGCGCCAGCAGTGAGAGGGGGGGCCCCAATCAGCCCCAGCATTTT CASSERGGPNQPQHF
NA TRBJ2-3 TRBV9 NA TGTGCCAGCAGCGTAAGTCCTTATTCTAGCTTCGCAGATACGCAGTATTTT CASSVSPYSSFADTQYF
NA TRBJ2-1 TRBV7-2 once TGTGCCAGCAGCCCGGGGGCTCAGCGGGCAAATGAGCAGTTCTTC CASSPGAQRANEQFF
NA TRBJ1-4 TRBV29-1 NA TGCAGCGGGGGAGGGGCAGGCGAAAAACTGTTTTTT CSGGGAGEKLFF
NA TRBJ1-2 TRBV7-8 NA TGTGCCAGCAGCTTAGGGCAGGTCAGCCGCGGCTACACCTTC CASSLGQVSRGYTF
NA TRBJ2-3 TRBV7-9 NA TGTGCCGGAGGCCCGAGGGGCACAGATACGCAGTATTTT CAGGPRGTDTQYF
NA TRBJ2-1 TRBV28 NA TGTGCCAGCAGTTTTTGGGCGGGTCCCAATGAGCAGTTCTTC CASSFWAGPNEQFF